This TCR beta chain was documented in a study of shared clonotypes between healthy human individuals. Study summary: Donor ages ranged 18 to 49 years: a couple of women, a few men. Plates per donor: three CD4 naive, three CD4 memory, two CD8 naive, one CD8 memory.

An even split of each subset's genomic DNA across several immunoSEQ plates was performed. Source study methods: Because ImmunoSEQ provided only junction sequences with no quality scores, the filtering differed. The method was immunoSEQ multiplex PCR; TCRdb's version includes in-frame clones alone and lacks a portion of them. That table is the source of V, J and clone size, and D and trimming were worked out from the DNA. The repertoire has hundreds of thousands of clones, about 96% of them found once; the top ten carry about 0.25%. Trimming at V came to 1 base and at J to 5 bases, leaving 10 bases not matched to a gene. Germline assignment: CDR1 GTSNPN and CDR2 SVGIG (reference sequence). This CDR3 region has 15 residues. The naive CD8 population came from CD45RO-negative cells selected for CCR7, without terminally differentiated effector memory CD45RA+ cells.

This chain joins TRBV30 and TRBJ2-5, with TRBD1 matching over 7 bases. The source of this sequence is a man under 40 in good health. The specimen sequenced was naive CD8+ T cells sorted from blood. CDR3 sequence (DNA): TGTGCCTGGAGTGCCCACAGGGGAATCGGGGAGACCCAGTACTTC. Translating gives CAWSAHRGIGETQYF.